This entry is about one T cell receptor (beta chain). The data originate from a study of T-cell memory formation after mild COVID-19. The CDR3 has 14 residues. Trimming shortened V by 3 bases and J by 5 bases, and 10 bases separated the two germline ends. From germline, CDR1 is SGHDN and CDR2 FVKESK. TCRdb re-called the 5' RACE reads with MiXCR, one entry per CDR3 protein. The sample includes about 400,000 distinct CDR3 sequences, 23% of them seen just once. The genes are TRBV14 and TRBJ2-2; maybe TRBD2 (5 bases). This clonotype was sampled from an adult woman who had mild COVID-19 (a few samples of this study predate the infection). Cell type and time point are not known. The sample was PBMCs or a T cell subset sorted from them (not recorded which). The CDR3 nucleotides are TGTGCCAGCAGCCAGGCCTCGGGGACCGGGGAGCTGTTTTTT. Protein product: CASSQASGTGELFF. The full variable domain, in which reference TRBV14 and TRBJ2-2 provide the parts outside the CDR3, is EAGVTQFPSHSVIEKGQTVTLRCDPISGHDNLYWYRRVMGKEIKFLLHFVKESKQDESGMPNNRFLAERTGGTYSTLKVQPAELEDSGVYFCASSQASGTGELFFGEGSRLTVL.